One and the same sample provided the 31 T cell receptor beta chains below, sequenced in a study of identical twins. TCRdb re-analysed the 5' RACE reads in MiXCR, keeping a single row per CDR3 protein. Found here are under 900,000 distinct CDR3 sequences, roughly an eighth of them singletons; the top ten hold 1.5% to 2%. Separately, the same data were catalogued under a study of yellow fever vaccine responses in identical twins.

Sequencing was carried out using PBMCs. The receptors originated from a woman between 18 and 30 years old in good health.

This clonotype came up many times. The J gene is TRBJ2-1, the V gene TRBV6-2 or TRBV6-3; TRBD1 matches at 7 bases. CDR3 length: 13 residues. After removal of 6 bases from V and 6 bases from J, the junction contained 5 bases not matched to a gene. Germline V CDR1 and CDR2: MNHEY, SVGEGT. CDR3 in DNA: TGTGCCAGCAGAATCGACAGGGTCAATGAGCAGTTCTTC. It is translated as CASRIDRVNEQFF.

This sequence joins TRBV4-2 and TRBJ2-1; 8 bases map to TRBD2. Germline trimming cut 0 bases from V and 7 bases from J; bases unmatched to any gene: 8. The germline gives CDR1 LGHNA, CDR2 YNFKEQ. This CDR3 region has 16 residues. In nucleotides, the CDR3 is TGTGCCAGCAGCCAAGATTCGGGACTAGTGGGGAATGAGCAGTTCTTC. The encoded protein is CASSQDSGLVGNEQFF.

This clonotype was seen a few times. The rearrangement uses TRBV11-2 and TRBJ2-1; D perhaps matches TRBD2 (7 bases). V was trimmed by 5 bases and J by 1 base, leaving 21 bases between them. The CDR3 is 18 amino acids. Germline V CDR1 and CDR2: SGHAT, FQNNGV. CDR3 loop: CASSLLGQGGGSYNEQFF. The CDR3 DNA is TGTGCCAGCAGCCTTCTGGGCCAGGGAGGGGGATCCTACAATGAGCAGTTCTTC.

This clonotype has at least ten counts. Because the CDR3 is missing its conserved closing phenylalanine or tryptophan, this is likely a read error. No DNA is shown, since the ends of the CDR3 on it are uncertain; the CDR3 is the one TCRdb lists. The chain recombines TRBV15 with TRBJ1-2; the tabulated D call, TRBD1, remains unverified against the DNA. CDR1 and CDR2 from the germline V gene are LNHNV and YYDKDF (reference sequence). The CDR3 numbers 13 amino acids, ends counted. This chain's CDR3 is CATSRDGGINLFP.

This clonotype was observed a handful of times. DNA for the CDR3: TGTGCCAGCAGCACCGGACAGGGATATAATTCACCCCTCCACTTT. This translates into CASSTGQGYNSPLHF. J is TRBJ1-6 and V is TRBV7-9; TRBD1 matches 8 bases. V lost 5 bases and J lost 4; bases outside the gene matches: 4. The germline V gene encodes CDR1 SEHNR and CDR2 FQNEAQ (reference sequence). This CDR3 spans 15 amino acids.

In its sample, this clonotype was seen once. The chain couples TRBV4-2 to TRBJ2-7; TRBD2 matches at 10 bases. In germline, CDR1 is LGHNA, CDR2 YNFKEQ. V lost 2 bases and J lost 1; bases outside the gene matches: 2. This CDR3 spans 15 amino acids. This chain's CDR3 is CASSQIAGGSYEQYV. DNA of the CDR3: TGTGCCAGCAGCCAAATAGCGGGGGGTTCCTACGAGCAGTACGTC.

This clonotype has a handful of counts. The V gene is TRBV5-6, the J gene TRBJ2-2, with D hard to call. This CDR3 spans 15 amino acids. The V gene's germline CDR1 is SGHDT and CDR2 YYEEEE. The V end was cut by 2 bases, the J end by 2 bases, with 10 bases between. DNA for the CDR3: TGTGCCAGCAGCTTCCAGCCTCTCAACACCGGGGAGCTGTTTTTT. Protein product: CASSFQPLNTGELFF.

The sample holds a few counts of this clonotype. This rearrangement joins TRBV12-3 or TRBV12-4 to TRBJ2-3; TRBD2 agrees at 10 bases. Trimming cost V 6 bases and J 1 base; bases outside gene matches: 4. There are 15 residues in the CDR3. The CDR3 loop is CASRTSGVGTDTQYF. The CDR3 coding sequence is TGTGCCAGCAGAACTAGCGGGGTGGGCACAGATACGCAGTATTTT.

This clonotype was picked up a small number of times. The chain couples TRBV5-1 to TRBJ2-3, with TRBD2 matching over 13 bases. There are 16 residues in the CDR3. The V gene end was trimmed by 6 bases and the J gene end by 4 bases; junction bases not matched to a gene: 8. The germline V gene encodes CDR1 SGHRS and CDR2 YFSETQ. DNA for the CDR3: TGCGCCAGCATCGAGGGACTAGCGGGAATCTCAGATACGCAGTATTTT. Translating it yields CASIEGLAGISDTQYF.

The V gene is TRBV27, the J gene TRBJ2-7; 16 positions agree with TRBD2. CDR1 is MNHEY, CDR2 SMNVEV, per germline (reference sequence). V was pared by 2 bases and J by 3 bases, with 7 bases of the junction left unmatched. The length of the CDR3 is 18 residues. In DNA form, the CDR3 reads TGTGCCAGCAGTTTAAGTCTCGGGACTAGCGGGAGGGACTACGAGCAGTACTTC. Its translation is CASSLSLGTSGRDYEQYF.

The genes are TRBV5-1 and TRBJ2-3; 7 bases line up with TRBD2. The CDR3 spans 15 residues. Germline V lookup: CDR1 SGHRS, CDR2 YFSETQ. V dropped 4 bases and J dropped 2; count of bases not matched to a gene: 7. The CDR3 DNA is TGCGCCAGCAGCGTAGCGGGTAATCCCACAGATACGCAGTATTTT. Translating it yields CASSVAGNPTDTQYF. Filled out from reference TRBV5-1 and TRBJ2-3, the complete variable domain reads KAGVTQTPRYLIKTRGQQVTLSCSPISGHRSVSWYQQTPGQGLQFLFEYFSETQRNKGNFPGRFSGRQFSNSRSEMNVSTLELGDSALYLCASSVAGNPTDTQYFGPGTRLTVL.

In DNA form, the CDR3 reads TGTGCCAGCAGTTTATCGATGGGGAACACTGAAGCTTTCTTT. Encoded protein: CASSLSMGNTEAFF. The J gene is TRBJ1-1, the V gene TRBV27; D ambiguous. Trimming removed 0 bases at V and 1 base at J, with 6 bases between. Germline-derived CDR1 and CDR2 are MNHEY and SMNVEV (reference sequence). The CDR3 has 14 amino acids.

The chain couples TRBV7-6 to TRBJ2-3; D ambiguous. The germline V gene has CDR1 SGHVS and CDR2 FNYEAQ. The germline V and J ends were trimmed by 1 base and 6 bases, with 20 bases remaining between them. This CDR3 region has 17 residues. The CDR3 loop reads CASSLDSLGRFGDTQYF. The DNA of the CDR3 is TGTGCCAGCAGCTTAGATTCATTGGGAAGATTCGGGGATACGCAGTATTTT.

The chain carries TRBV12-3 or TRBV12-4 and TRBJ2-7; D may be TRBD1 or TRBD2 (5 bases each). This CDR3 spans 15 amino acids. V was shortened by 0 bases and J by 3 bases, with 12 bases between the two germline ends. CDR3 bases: TGTGCCAGCAGTTTAGCCCCGGGACGGAACTACGAGCAGTACTTC. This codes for CASSLAPGRNYEQYF.

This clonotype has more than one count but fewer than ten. This CDR3 is CASRNQGAGEKLFF. The CDR3 region has the DNA TGTGCCAGCAGAAATCAGGGGGCGGGGGAAAAACTGTTTTTT. The chain links TRBV6-1 to TRBJ1-4; TRBD1 aligns across 8 bases. CDR3 length: 14 residues. With 6 bases clipped from V and 8 bases from J, the junction kept 8 bases outside the gene matches. The germline gives CDR1 MNHNS, CDR2 SASEGT.

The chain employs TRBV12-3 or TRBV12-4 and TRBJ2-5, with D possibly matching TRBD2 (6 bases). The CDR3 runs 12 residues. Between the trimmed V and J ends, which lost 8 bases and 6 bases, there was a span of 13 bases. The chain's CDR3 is CASRAGQKTQYF. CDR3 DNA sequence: TGTGCCAGCCGAGCGGGCCAGAAGACCCAGTACTTC.

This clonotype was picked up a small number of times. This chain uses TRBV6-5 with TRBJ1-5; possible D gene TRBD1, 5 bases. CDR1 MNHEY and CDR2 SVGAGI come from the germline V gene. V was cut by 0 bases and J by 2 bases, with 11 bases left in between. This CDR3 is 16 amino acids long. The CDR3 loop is CASSYSNVGGNQPQHF. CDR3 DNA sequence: TGTGCCAGCAGTTACTCTAACGTGGGGGGCAATCAGCCCCAGCATTTT.

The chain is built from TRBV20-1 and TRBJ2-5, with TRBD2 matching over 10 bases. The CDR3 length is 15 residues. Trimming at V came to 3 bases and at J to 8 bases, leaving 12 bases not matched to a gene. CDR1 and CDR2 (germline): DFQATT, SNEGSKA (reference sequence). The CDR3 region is CSARVHGLAAGTQYF. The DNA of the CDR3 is TGCAGTGCTAGGGTTCATGGACTAGCGGCGGGTACCCAGTACTTC.

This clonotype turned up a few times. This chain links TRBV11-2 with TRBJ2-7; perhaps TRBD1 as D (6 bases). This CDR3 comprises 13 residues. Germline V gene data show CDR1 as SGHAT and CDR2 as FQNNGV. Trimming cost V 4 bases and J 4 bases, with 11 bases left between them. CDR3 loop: CASSSGVHYEQYV. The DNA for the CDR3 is TGTGCCAGCAGCTCAGGGGTACATTACGAGCAGTACGTC.

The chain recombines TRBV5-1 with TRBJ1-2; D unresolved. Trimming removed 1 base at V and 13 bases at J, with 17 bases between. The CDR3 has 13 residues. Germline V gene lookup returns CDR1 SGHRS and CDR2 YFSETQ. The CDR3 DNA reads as TGCGCCAGCAGCTTGTCGATGGACGGCGCCACCACCTTC. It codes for CASSLSMDGATTF.

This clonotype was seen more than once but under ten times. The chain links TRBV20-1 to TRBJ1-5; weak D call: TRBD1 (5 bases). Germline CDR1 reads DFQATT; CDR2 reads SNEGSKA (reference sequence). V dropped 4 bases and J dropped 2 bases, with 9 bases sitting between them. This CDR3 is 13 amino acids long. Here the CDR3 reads CSATGQGNQPQHF. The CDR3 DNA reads TGCAGTGCTACAGGACAAGGCAATCAGCCCCAGCATTTT.

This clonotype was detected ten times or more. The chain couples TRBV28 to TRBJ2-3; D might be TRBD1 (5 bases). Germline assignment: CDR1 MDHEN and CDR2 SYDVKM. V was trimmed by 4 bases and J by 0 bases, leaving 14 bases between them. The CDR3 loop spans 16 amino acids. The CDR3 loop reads CASSSTGHASTDTQYF. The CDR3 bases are TGTGCCAGCAGTTCTACTGGACACGCTAGCACAGATACGCAGTATTTT.

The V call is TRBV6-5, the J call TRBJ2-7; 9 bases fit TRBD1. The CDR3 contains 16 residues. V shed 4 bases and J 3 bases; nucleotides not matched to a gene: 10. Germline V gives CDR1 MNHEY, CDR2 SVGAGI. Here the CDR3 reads CASSWGQGRILYEQYF. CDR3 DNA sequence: TGTGCCAGCAGTTGGGGACAGGGTCGAATTCTCTACGAGCAGTACTTC.

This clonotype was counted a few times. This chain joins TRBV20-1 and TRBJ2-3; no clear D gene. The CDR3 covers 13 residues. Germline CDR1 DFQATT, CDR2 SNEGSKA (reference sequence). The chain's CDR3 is CSASWDSTDTQYF. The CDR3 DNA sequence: TGCAGCGCGTCTTGGGATAGCACAGATACGCAGTATTTT.

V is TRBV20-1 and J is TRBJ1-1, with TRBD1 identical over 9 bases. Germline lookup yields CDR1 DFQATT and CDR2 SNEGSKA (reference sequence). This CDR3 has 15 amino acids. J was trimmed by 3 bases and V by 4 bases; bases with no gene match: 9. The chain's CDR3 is CSATSPRDRDTEAFF. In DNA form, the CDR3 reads TGCAGTGCTACTTCCCCCCGGGACAGGGACACTGAAGCTTTCTTT.

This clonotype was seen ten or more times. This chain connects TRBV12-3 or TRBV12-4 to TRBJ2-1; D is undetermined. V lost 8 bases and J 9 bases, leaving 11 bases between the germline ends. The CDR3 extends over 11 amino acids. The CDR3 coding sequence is TGTGCCAGCTCCTCTTGGCCTGAGCAGTTCTTC. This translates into CASSSWPEQFF.

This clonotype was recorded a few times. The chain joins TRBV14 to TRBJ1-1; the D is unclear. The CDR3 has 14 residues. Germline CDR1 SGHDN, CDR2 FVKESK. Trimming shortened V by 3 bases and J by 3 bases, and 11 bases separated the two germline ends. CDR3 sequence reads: CASSHTDFYTEAFF. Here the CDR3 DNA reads TGTGCCAGCAGCCACACAGACTTTTACACTGAAGCTTTCTTT. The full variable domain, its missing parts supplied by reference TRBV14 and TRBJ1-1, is EAGVTQFPSHSVIEKGQTVTLRCDPISGHDNLYWYRRVMGKEIKFLLHFVKESKQDESGMPNNRFLAERTGGTYSTLKVQPAELEDSGVYFCASSHTDFYTEAFFGQGTRLTVV.

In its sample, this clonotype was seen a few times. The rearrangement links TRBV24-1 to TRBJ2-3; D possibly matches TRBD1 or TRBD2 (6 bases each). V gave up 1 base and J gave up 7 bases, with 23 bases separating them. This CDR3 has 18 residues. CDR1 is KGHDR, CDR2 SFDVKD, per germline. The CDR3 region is CATSDFLSTTGAQNTQYF. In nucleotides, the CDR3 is TGTGCCACCAGTGATTTTTTGTCGACAACGGGGGCCCAGAATACGCAGTATTTT.

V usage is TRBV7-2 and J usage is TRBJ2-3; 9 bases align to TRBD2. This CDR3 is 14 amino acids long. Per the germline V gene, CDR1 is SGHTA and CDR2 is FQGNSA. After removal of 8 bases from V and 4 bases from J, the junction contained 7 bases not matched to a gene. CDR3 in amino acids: CASARGGLADTQYF. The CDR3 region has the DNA TGTGCCAGCGCGCGGGGGGGCCTTGCAGATACGCAGTATTTT.

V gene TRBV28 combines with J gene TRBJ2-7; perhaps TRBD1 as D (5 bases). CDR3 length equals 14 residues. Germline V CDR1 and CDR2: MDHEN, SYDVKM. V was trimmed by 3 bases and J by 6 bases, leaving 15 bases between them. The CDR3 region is CASSFLVGAGEQYF. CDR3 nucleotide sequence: TGTGCCAGCAGTTTTCTAGTAGGGGCTGGCGAGCAGTACTTC. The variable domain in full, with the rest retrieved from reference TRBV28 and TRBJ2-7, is DVKVTQSSRYLVKRTGEKVFLECVQDMDHENMFWYRQDPGLGLRLIYFSYDVKMKEKGDIPEGYSVSREKKERFSLILESASTNQTSMYLCASSFLVGAGEQYFGPGTRLTVT.

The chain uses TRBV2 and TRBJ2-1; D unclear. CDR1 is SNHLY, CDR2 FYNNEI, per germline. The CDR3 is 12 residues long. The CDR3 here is CATGPYINEQFF. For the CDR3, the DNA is TGTGCGACCGGTCCCTATATCAATGAGCAGTTCTTC.